This T cell receptor beta chain originates from a study of T cell changes during pregnancy in multiple sclerosis. TCRdb keeps only in-frame clones here, not all; method: immunoSEQ multiplex PCR. The sample includes around 80,000 clones, about 90% of them seen just once. Trimming cost V 3 bases and J 1 base; bases outside gene matches: 14. The V gene's germline CDR1 is MGHRA and CDR2 YSYEKL. CDR3 size: 18 residues. This TCR was sampled from a female donor with multiple sclerosis, enrolled in a pregnancy study. The starting material was peripheral blood, obtained before pregnancy. The chain uses TRBV4-1 and TRBJ2-5, with 7 bases lining up with TRBD1. The CDR3 loop reads CASSQVHRAGGSQETQYF. In nucleotides, the CDR3 is TGCGCCAGCAGCCAGGTCCACCGGGCAGGGGGTTCCCAAGAGACCCAGTACTTC.